The 15 T cell receptor beta chains below come from one sample, sequenced in a study of vaccination and CD4 T cells after COVID-19. Via MiXCR, TCRdb re-called the PCR reads, giving one row per CDR3 protein. The table lists about 18,000 distinct CDR3 sequences, less than 80% of them singletons. Sequencing used CD4+ T cells from blood, obtained before SARS-CoV-2 vaccination. These receptors were taken from a human donor who had recovered from COVID-19.

The rearrangement links TRBV20-1 to TRBJ2-1; D may be TRBD1 (6 bases). Trimming took 3 bases from V and 5 from J, leaving 17 bases between them. Germline-derived CDR1 and CDR2 are DFQATT and SNEGSKA (reference sequence). This CDR3 has 15 amino acids. The CDR3 loop is CSASFPRTADNEQFF. CDR3 bases: TGCAGTGCTAGTTTTCCCAGGACAGCGGACAATGAGCAGTTCTTC.

The chain joins TRBV7-9 to TRBJ2-7; D might be TRBD2 (6 bases). Trimming removed 5 bases at V and 7 bases at J, with 24 bases between. CDR3 size: 16 residues. CDR1 and CDR2 from the germline V gene are SEHNR and FQNEAQ (reference sequence). In DNA form, the CDR3 reads TGTGCCAGCAGCCTCAGCTTGGCTGGCATAGGGAGGGAGCAGTACTTC. Protein: CASSLSLAGIGREQYF.

Only one count was recorded for this clonotype. The chain couples TRBV6-1 to TRBJ2-3; possibly TRBD2 for D (5 bases). The V gene lost 5 bases and the J gene lost 3 bases, with 15 bases spanning the gap. Germline lookup yields CDR1 MNHNS and CDR2 SASEGT. The CDR3 length is 15 residues. In nucleotides, the CDR3 is TGTGCCAGCAGTAAATGGGCCAGAGGGACAGATACGCAGTATTTT. Translated, it gives CASSKWARGTDTQYF.

CDR3 amino acids: CAWKGRGRSYEQYF. In DNA form, the CDR3 reads TGTGCCTGGAAGGGGAGGGGACGGAGCTACGAGCAGTACTTC. This rearrangement joins TRBV30 to TRBJ2-7; 7 bases fit TRBD2. There are 14 residues in the CDR3. Germline V gene lookup returns CDR1 GTSNPN and CDR2 SVGIG (reference sequence). V trimming: 4 bases; J trimming: 3 bases; junction bases outside the gene matches: 9. The variable domain in full, with the rest retrieved from reference TRBV30 and TRBJ2-7, is SQTIHQWPATLVQPVGSPLSLECTVEGTSNPNLYWYRQAAGRGLQLLFYSVGIGQISSEVPQNLSASRPQDRQFILSSKKLLLSDSGFYLCAWKGRGRSYEQYFGPGTRLTVT.

This chain connects TRBV20-1 to TRBJ1-4; D ambiguous. This CDR3 is built from 17 residues. V was trimmed by 3 bases and J by 0 bases, leaving 17 bases between them. Per germline, CDR1 DFQATT and CDR2 SNEGSKA (reference sequence). Here the CDR3 reads CSASKEPITATNEKLFF. CDR3 nucleotide sequence: TGCAGTGCTAGTAAAGAACCGATAACTGCAACTAATGAAAAACTGTTTTTT.

The CDR3 DNA sequence: TGTGCCAGCAGTTACTCGGGACTCAGGGTTGTCGAGACCCAGTACTTC. Encoded protein: CASSYSGLRVVETQYF. The rearrangement uses TRBV6-5 and TRBJ2-5; TRBD2 is a possible D gene (6 bases). Germline CDR1 MNHEY, CDR2 SVGAGI. CDR3 length equals 16 residues. V lost 0 bases and J 5 bases, leaving 16 bases between the germline ends.

This clonotype appeared a few times. The V and J genes are TRBV5-6 and TRBJ2-3; possibly TRBD1 for D (6 bases). The V gene lost 4 bases and the J gene lost 2 bases, with 11 bases spanning the gap. This CDR3 region has 14 residues. CDR1 SGHDT and CDR2 YYEEEE come from the germline V gene. CDR3 in amino acids: CASSPTGSTDTQYF. The DNA of the CDR3 is TGTGCCAGCAGCCCGACAGGTTCCACAGATACGCAGTATTTT.

The chain employs TRBV7-6 and TRBJ2-3, with 7 nucleotides matching TRBD1. Germline CDR1 and CDR2: SGHVS and FNYEAQ. The V gene end was trimmed by 5 bases and the J gene end by 4 bases; junction bases not matched to a gene: 6. The CDR3 loop spans 14 amino acids. The DNA of the CDR3 is TGTGCCAGCAGCCCAAACAGGGGCCCAGATACGCAGTATTTT. It specifies CASSPNRGPDTQYF.

The rearrangement joins TRBV28 to TRBJ1-5, with a tentative D call TRBD1 (6 bases). Germline V gives CDR1 MDHEN, CDR2 SYDVKM. The V end lost 3 bases, the J end lost 2 bases, and 26 bases lay between the germline ends. The CDR3 covers 20 residues. The CDR3 region is CASSFGATLGGAHGNQPQHF. CDR3 nucleotide sequence: TGTGCCAGCAGTTTCGGGGCTACCCTCGGGGGGGCGCACGGCAATCAGCCCCAGCATTTT.

This clonotype was detected once. The rearrangement uses TRBV20-1 and TRBJ2-3, with 13 bases identical to TRBD2. Germline V gives CDR1 DFQATT, CDR2 SNEGSKA (reference sequence). Trimming removed 6 bases from V and 4 bases from J; junction bases left unmatched: 4. This CDR3 has 14 residues. The CDR3 loop is CSARLAGGADTQYF. The CDR3 DNA sequence: TGCAGTGCCCGACTAGCGGGAGGTGCAGATACGCAGTATTTT.

This rearrangement joins TRBV5-1 to TRBJ1-2; tentative D call: TRBD1 (5 bases). Trimming removed 4 bases from V and 6 bases from J, with 10 bases in between. The CDR3 has 12 residues. Per the germline V gene, CDR1 is SGHRS and CDR2 is YFSETQ. CDR3 DNA sequence: TGCGCCAGCAGCGTCGACAGAGATGGCTACACCTTC. This codes for CASSVDRDGYTF.

The rearrangement joins TRBV28 to TRBJ1-4; 9 positions agree with TRBD1. The CDR3 consists of 14 residues. V was pared by 4 bases and J by 6 bases, with 3 bases of the junction left unmatched. Germline CDR1 and CDR2: MDHEN and SYDVKM. DNA for the CDR3: TGTGCCAGCAGTTCACAGGGGGCTGATGAAAAACTGTTTTTT. It codes for CASSSQGADEKLFF.

Comments on this clonotype: One junction end does not reproduce the germline sequence, and a read error may be involved. The genes are TRBV4-2 and TRBJ2-4; D remains ambiguous. Germline values: CDR1 LGHNA, CDR2 YNFKEQ. The CDR3 consists of 12 residues. The CDR3 DNA sequence: TGTGCCAGCAGCCAAGCCCAAAACATTCAGTACTTC. Translated, it gives CASSQAQNIQYF.

This clonotype appeared a few times. This chain uses TRBV20-1 with TRBJ2-3; D not resolved. This CDR3 has 13 residues. Trimming stripped 6 bases from V and 3 bases from J, with 13 bases between. Germline CDR1 is DFQATT and CDR2 is SNEGSKA (reference sequence). CDR3 residues: CSAPPTDTDTQYF. The CDR3 DNA reads as TGCAGTGCCCCACCTACGGATACAGATACGCAGTATTTT.

The chain has TRBV12-3 or TRBV12-4 and TRBJ1-5; 8 bases are shared with TRBD1. CDR3 length: 15 amino acids. V was clipped by 6 bases and J by 2 bases; unmatched bases: 6. The CDR3 sequence is CASSRDRGGNQPQHF. The CDR3 bases are TGTGCCAGCAGCCGTGACAGGGGTGGCAATCAGCCCCAGCATTTT.